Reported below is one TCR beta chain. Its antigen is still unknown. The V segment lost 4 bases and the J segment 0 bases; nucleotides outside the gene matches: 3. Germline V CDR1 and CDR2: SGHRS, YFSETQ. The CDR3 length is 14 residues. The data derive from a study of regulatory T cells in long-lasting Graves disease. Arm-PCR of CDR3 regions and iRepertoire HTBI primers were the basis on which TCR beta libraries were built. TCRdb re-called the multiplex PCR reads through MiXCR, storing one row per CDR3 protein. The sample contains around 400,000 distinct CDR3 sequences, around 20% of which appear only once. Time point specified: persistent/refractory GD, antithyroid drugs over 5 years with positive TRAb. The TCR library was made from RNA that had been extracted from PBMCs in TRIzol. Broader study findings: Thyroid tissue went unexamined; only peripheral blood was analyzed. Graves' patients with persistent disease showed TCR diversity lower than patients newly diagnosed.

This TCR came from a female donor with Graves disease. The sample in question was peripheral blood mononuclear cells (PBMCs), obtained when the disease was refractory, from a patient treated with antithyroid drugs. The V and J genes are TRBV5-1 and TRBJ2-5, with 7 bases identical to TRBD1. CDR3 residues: CASSRGQYQETQYF. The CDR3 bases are TGCGCCAGCAGCCGGGGACAGTACCAAGAGACCCAGTACTTC.